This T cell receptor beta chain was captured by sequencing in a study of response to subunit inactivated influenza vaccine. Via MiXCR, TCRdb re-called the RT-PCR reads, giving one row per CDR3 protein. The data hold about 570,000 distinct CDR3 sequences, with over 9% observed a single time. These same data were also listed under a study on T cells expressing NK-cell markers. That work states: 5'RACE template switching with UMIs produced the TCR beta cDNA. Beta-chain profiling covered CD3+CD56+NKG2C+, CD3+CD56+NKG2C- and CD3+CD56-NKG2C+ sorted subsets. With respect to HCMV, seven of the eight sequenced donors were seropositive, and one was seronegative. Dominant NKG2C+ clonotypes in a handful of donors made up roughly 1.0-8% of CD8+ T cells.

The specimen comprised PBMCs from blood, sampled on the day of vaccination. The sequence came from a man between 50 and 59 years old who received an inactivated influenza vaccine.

CDR3 loop: CASSDEGEQYF. The CDR3 nucleotides read TGTGCCAGCAGTGACGAGGGTGAGCAGTACTTC. The chain has TRBV6-2 or TRBV6-3 and TRBJ2-7, with a tentative D call TRBD2 (5 bases). CDR1 and CDR2 from the germline V gene are MNHEY and SVGEGT. V gave up 5 bases and J gave up 7 bases, with 9 bases separating them. This CDR3 comprises 11 residues.